This paragraph covers one T cell receptor (beta chain) sequence. The antigen remains undetermined. This record belongs to a study of identical twins. The study's findings and limits: Out-of-frame alpha sequences common to twins exhibited an excess of low generation probability.

All donors were healthy, and all were Caucasian. Each cDNA held unique molecular identifiers, and template switching gave it a universal primer site. A single record per CDR3 protein comes from TCRdb applying MiXCR to the 5' RACE reads. The table records a few hundred thousand distinct CDR3 sequences, around 9.6% of them present only once. The same specimen was also included in a second study, on yellow fever vaccine responses in identical twins.

The TCR comes from a woman in her late teens or twenties in good health. The sample was PBMCs.

The CDR3 loop is CASSPDGSSVQYF. The CDR3 DNA sequence: TGTGCCAGCAGCCCGGACGGATCGTCGGTTCAGTACTTC. The J gene is TRBJ2-4, the V gene TRBV7-6; D is uncertain. The germline gives CDR1 SGHVS, CDR2 FNYEAQ. V dropped 5 bases and J dropped 11 bases, with 16 bases sitting between them. There are 13 residues in the CDR3.